This T cell receptor beta chain was profiled in a study of cytomegalovirus exposure and HLA in healthy donors. About the research overall: Most donors, roughly 84% of a few hundred genotyped, fell in the Caucasian-associated ancestry cluster.

The PCR made use of 60 Vbeta and 13 Jbeta primers. Data came from immunoSEQ multiplex PCR; TCRdb stores just in-frame clones and leaves some out. This table has 150,000 to 200,000 clones, roughly three quarters appearing once. The V end was cut by 1 base, the J end by 11 bases, with 12 bases between. CDR3 length: 14 amino acids. Germline values: CDR1 MGHDK, CDR2 SYGVNS. The donors comprised healthy bone marrow donors. This clonotype was obtained from a woman aged 25-40 years in good health and CMV-seropositive. The sequenced material came from PBMCs. The chain joins TRBV25-1 to TRBJ1-6, with D possibly TRBD1 on 5 matching bases. The CDR3 nucleotides read TGTGCCAGCAGTGAATTAGGGGTTTGGCCACCCCTCCACTTT. Its translation is CASSELGVWPPLHF.